This T cell receptor (beta chain) was identified during a study of Ad26.COV2.S vaccination and SARS-CoV-2 variants. Regarding this clone: Its specificity is not known.

Points from the study as a whole: The analyses of TCR breadth and depth may have understated the size of total T cell responses.

Treatment indicated: around 19 received Ad26.COV2.S at low or high dose, single or two shots; about 5 received placebo; per-sample allocation not given. The study sampled participants on day 63 after the first vaccine or placebo injection. V shed 0 bases and J 5 bases; nucleotides not matched to a gene: 8. This CDR3 has 17 residues. Germline V lookup: CDR1 LGHNA, CDR2 YSLEER. The data were produced by immunoSEQ multiplex PCR, yet TCRdb's version contains in-frame clones alone and is incomplete. Of about 320,000 clones in the sample, around 84% were seen once. This receptor was obtained from a person aged 18 to 65 who received the Ad26.COV2.S COVID-19 vaccine or a placebo. This chain uses TRBV4-3 with TRBJ2-2; 8 bases line up with TRBD2. The sample consisted of peripheral blood, taken in a trial of Ad26.COV2.S vaccine versus placebo. The CDR3 DNA follows: TGCGCCAGCAGCCAAGATCTCACGGGGGGGCTGACCGGGGAGCTGTTTTTT. Amino acid sequence: CASSQDLTGGLTGELFF.